The TCR beta chain described here comes from a study of blood T cell repertoires in COVID-19. Turning to the study itself: The samples span acute and convalescent COVID-19 from the United States, Italy and Spain.

Original data processing: The assay estimated nucleated cells by amplifying reference gene primers. The table came from immunoSEQ multiplex PCR; TCRdb's copy has only in-frame clones and leaves some out. V, J and clone size derive from that table, while D and trimming were established from the DNA sequence. The table includes around 200,000 clones, 89% detected once. For this clone: In the same sample, other DNA sequences code for this CDR3.

Material for sequencing was peripheral blood. This sequence was found in a man aged 40-55 years with acute or convalescent COVID-19.

The CDR3 DNA reads as TGTGCCAGTAGTATAGGAGGGTACACCGGGGAGCTGTTTTTT. Protein sequence: CASSIGGYTGELFF. The chain couples TRBV19 to TRBJ2-2, with D possibly matching TRBD2 (5 bases). The CDR3 has 14 amino acids. V lost 1 base to trimming and J lost 3 bases, with 6 bases between them. The germline V gene encodes CDR1 LNHDA and CDR2 SQIVND (reference sequence).